Each of the 24 T cell receptor beta chains below was sequenced from the same sample in a study of read filtering for tumor transcriptome and immune sequencing. This library used roughly 400 ng RNA and molecular barcoded adaptors spanning alpha/delta and beta/gamma chains. TCRdb analysed the reads with MiXCR anew, one entry per CDR3 protein. The sample has some 130,000 distinct CDR3 sequences; roughly 13% are singletons. The sample was a population of CD138-negative cells sorted from bone marrow. These receptors all come from a donor at least 40 years old with multiple myeloma.

This clonotype was detected many times. The genes are TRBV4-1 and TRBJ2-2, with 8 nucleotides matching TRBD1. CDR3 size: 16 residues. The germline gives CDR1 MGHRA, CDR2 YSYEKL. Trimming cost V 4 bases and J 4 bases; bases outside gene matches: 8. The CDR3, as DNA: TGCGCCAGCAGCCTTCGCGCGGACAGGGCCACCGGGGAGCTGTTTTTT. Protein: CASSLRADRATGELFF.

This clonotype was seen repeatedly, ten times or more. This sequence joins TRBV29-1 and TRBJ2-3; a possible D gene is TRBD2 (6 bases). This CDR3 is built from 13 residues. Germline V gives CDR1 SQVTM, CDR2 ANQGSEA. Trimming cost V 4 bases and J 1 base, with 9 bases left between them. The CDR3 coding sequence is TGCAGCGTTGTCCCGGGGGGCACAGATACGCAGTATTTT. This gives the protein CSVVPGGTDTQYF.

This clonotype was picked up many times. The V and J genes are TRBV20-1 and TRBJ2-3, with 10 nucleotides matching TRBD2. V lost 1 base, J lost 2 bases, and 6 bases stayed unmatched. Germline CDR1 reads DFQATT; CDR2 reads SNEGSKA (reference sequence). The CDR3 length is 16 residues. The CDR3: CSARGWTSGLTDTQYF. DNA for the CDR3: TGCAGTGCTAGAGGATGGACTAGCGGACTCACAGATACGCAGTATTTT.

Comments on this clonotype: A read error may explain this, as a much larger clone is one base away. The chain links TRBV12-3 or TRBV12-4 to TRBJ2-1; the match to TRBD2 covers 16 bases. The CDR3 length is 17 residues. The trim removed 5 bases at V and 6 bases at J, leaving 7 bases unmatched. The CDR3 here is CASSTGTSGRASNEQFF. The DNA for the CDR3 is TGTGCCAGCAGTACCGGGACTAGCGGGAGGGCCTCCAATGAGCAGTTCTTC.

This clonotype was seen more than once but under ten times. A much larger clone lies one base from this, so it may be a read error. This chain connects TRBV5-1 to TRBJ1-1, with D possibly TRBD1 on 6 matching bases. Trimming removed 2 bases from V and 11 bases from J, with 22 bases in between. The CDR3 loop spans 15 amino acids. CDR1 and CDR2 (germline): SGHRS, YFSETQ. The CDR3 protein is CASSFFPGAQGGAFF. For the CDR3, the DNA is TGCGCCAGCAGCTTTTTCCCAGGGGCGCAGGGAGGGGCTTTCTTT.

This clonotype showed up many times. This chain links TRBV6-6 with TRBJ1-5, with 8 bases aligning to TRBD1. Germline lookup yields CDR1 MNHNY and CDR2 SVGAGI (reference sequence). The junction had 4 bases not matched to a gene; V was cut back by 7 bases and J by 5 bases. The CDR3 length is 13 residues. Here the CDR3 DNA reads TGTGCCAGCAACAACAGGGGGGATCAGCCCCAGCATTTT. Protein: CASNNRGDQPQHF.

Of note for this clonotype: A junction end diverges from the germline sequence, so it may reflect a read error. The chain carries TRBV19 and TRBJ1-1, with D unclear. Germline assignment: CDR1 LNHDA and CDR2 SQIVND (reference sequence). There are 16 residues in the CDR3. As DNA, the CDR3 is TGTGCCAGTAGTATAAAGGGTATAAGCATGAACGCTGAAGCTTTCTTT. Its translation is CASSIKGISMNAEAFF.

This clonotype was picked up many times. The V gene is TRBV11-2, the J gene TRBJ1-2; the D is unclear. The CDR3 length is 11 residues. Germline V gene data show CDR1 as SGHAT and CDR2 as FQNNGV. V was trimmed by 3 bases and J by 1 base, leaving 0 bases between them. The CDR3 DNA reads as TGTGCCAGCAGCTTTAACTATGGCTACACCTTC. This gives the protein CASSFNYGYTF. Looking up the rest from reference TRBV11-2 and TRBJ1-2 gives the full variable domain: EAGVAQSPRYKIIEKRQSVAFWCNPISGHATLYWYQQILGQGPKLLIQFQNNGVVDDSQLPKDRFSAERLKGVDSTLKIQPAKLEDSAVYLCASSFNYGYTFGSGTRLTVV.

This clonotype appeared many times. The chain carries TRBV19 and TRBJ2-1; possibly TRBD2 for D (5 bases). V lost 6 bases and J 0 bases, leaving 12 bases between the germline ends. Germline CDR1 is LNHDA and CDR2 is SQIVND (reference sequence). CDR3 length: 15 residues. CDR3 in amino acids: CASSKDFSSYNEQFF. The CDR3 DNA sequence: TGTGCCAGTAGCAAGGACTTCAGCTCCTACAATGAGCAGTTCTTC.

This clonotype was detected many times. This sequence joins TRBV25-1 and TRBJ2-1; D ambiguous. CDR3 length: 16 residues. Per germline, CDR1 MGHDK and CDR2 SYGVNS. Trimming cost V 3 bases and J 0 bases, with 12 bases left between them. The CDR3, as DNA: TGTGCCAGCAGTGACGCCGGACCCTACTCCTACAATGAGCAGTTCTTC. It is translated as CASSDAGPYSYNEQFF.

This clonotype has more than one count but fewer than ten. One end of the junction varies from germline; a read error may be responsible. The genes are TRBV7-9 and TRBJ1-2; D is uncertain. CDR1 SEHNR and CDR2 FQNEAQ come from the germline V gene (reference sequence). The CDR3 is made up of 12 amino acids. The CDR3 DNA reads TGTGCCAGCAGCTCGACGGACTACGGCTACACCTTC. This encodes CASSSTDYGYTF.

This clonotype was picked up many times. It is likely a read error, because the conserved phenylalanine at the end of the CDR3 is missing. The chain uses TRBV29-1 and TRBJ2-1, with D perhaps matching TRBD2 (6 bases). This CDR3 is 14 amino acids long. Germline V gene data show CDR1 as SQVTM and CDR2 as ANQGSEA. Between the trimmed V and J ends, which lost 1 base and 6 bases, there was a span of 13 bases. The DNA for the CDR3 is TGCAGCGTTGAAGGCGGGACCCAGCCCAATGAGCAGTTCTCC. This sequence encodes CSVEGGTQPNEQFS.

This clonotype was detected only once. The V call is TRBV11-2, the J call TRBJ2-7; 7 bases are shared with TRBD2. V was pared by 2 bases and J by 0 bases, with 13 bases of the junction left unmatched. Germline CDR1 is SGHAT and CDR2 is FQNNGV. This CDR3 spans 18 amino acids. The CDR3 nucleotides are TGTGCCAGCAGCTTATCCCCGAATGGGAGGGAGGGCTCCTACGAGCAGTACTTC. Translated, it gives CASSLSPNGREGSYEQYF.

This clonotype was observed many times. This chain joins TRBV3-1 and TRBJ2-7, with D tentatively TRBD2 (6 bases). This CDR3 is 18 amino acids long. V lost 1 base and J 1 base, leaving 20 bases between the germline ends. Germline CDR1 and CDR2: LGHDT and YNNKEL (reference sequence). Here the CDR3 reads CASSQVPGLSKNSYEQYF. The CDR3 bases are TGTGCCAGCAGCCAAGTGCCGGGACTCTCCAAGAATTCCTACGAGCAGTACTTC.

Points on this clonotype: At one end the junction does not follow the germline gene, possibly because of a read error. The rearrangement links TRBV5-6 to TRBJ2-6; D might be TRBD1 (6 bases). The CDR3 has 18 residues. Germline V gene sequence: CDR1 SGHDT, CDR2 YYEEEE. The chain's CDR3 is CASSSPTGLSSGANVLTF. CDR3 in DNA: TGTGCCAGCAGCTCCCCGACAGGATTGAGTTCTGGTGCCAACGTCCTGACTTTC. The full variable domain, in which reference TRBV5-6 and TRBJ2-6 provide the parts outside the CDR3, is DAGVTQSPTHLIKTRGQQVTLRCSPKSGHDTVSWYQQALGQGPQFIFQYYEEEERQRGNFPDRFSGHQFPNYSSELNVNALLLGDSALYLCASSSPTGLSSGANVLTFGAGSRLTVL.

Worth noting for this clonotype: Being one base from a much bigger clone, this may be a read error. The chain employs TRBV7-9 and TRBJ2-7; D may be TRBD2 (5 bases). Germline assignment: CDR1 SEHNR and CDR2 FQNEAQ (reference sequence). This CDR3 comprises 13 residues. The CDR3 nucleotides read TGTGCCAGCAGCACCGGGATTTCCTGCGAGCAGTACTTC. Translation: CASSTGISCEQYF.

A remark on this clonotype: A read error is possible here, since a much larger clone lies one base away. J is TRBJ2-1 and V is TRBV12-3 or TRBV12-4, with unresolved D. V lost 2 bases and J lost 6, with 14 bases in between. The CDR3 is 15 amino acids. The CDR3 protein is CASSLLISTCNEQFF. The CDR3, as DNA: TGTGCCAGCAGTTTACTCATCTCGACCTGCAATGAGCAGTTCTTC.

This clonotype was observed many times. The chain couples TRBV2 to TRBJ2-7; either TRBD1 or TRBD2 may fit D (5 bases each). This CDR3 has 14 amino acids. Germline V lookup: CDR1 SNHLY, CDR2 FYNNEI. V shed 6 bases and J shed 3 bases, with 15 bases lying between them. The DNA for the CDR3 is TGTGCCAGCAGAAGGAGCCGGGACCGCTACGAGCAGTACTTC. Its protein product is CASRRSRDRYEQYF. Drawing the rest from reference TRBV2 and TRBJ2-7, the complete variable domain is EPEVTQTPSHQVTQMGQEVILRCVPISNHLYFYWYRQILGQKVEFLVSFYNNEISEKSEIFDDQFSVERPDGSNFTLKIRSTKLEDSAMYFCASRRSRDRYEQYFGPGTRLTVT.

This clonotype was counted ten times or more. The chain has TRBV20-1 and TRBJ1-2, with D tentatively TRBD1 (5 bases). Germline V gene lookup returns CDR1 DFQATT and CDR2 SNEGSKA (reference sequence). The CDR3 is 12 residues long. With 8 bases removed from V and 3 bases from J, the gap between germline ends came to 13 bases. CDR3 coding DNA: TGCAGTTCTGCCGGGGCAGACTATGGCTACACCTTC. Translating it yields CSSAGADYGYTF.

This clonotype has just a few counts. The chain couples TRBV24-1 to TRBJ2-2, with D perhaps TRBD2 (5 bases). Trimming removed 1 base at V and 1 base at J, with 12 bases between. This CDR3 has 17 residues. Germline V lookup: CDR1 KGHDR, CDR2 SFDVKD. The CDR3 spells CATSDFYEGLNTGELFF. CDR3 in DNA: TGTGCCACCAGTGATTTTTATGAGGGATTGAACACCGGGGAGCTGTTTTTT.

Ten or more counts support this clonotype. CDR3 sequence reads: CASSVALFTTTDTQYF. The CDR3 region has the DNA TGTGCCAGCAGCGTAGCTCTTTTTACTACGACAGATACGCAGTATTTT. The rearrangement joins TRBV9 to TRBJ2-3, with D unclear. The CDR3 is 16 residues long. Trimming took 0 bases from V and 3 from J, leaving 14 bases between them. CDR1 is SGDLS and CDR2 is YYNGEE in the germline V gene.

This clonotype was observed many times. One junction end disagrees with the germline gene, perhaps due to a read error. This chain uses TRBV5-1 with TRBJ2-3; the D is unclear. There are 14 residues in the CDR3. Germline V gene lookup returns CDR1 SGHRS and CDR2 YFSETQ. Here the CDR3 reads CASSLVASTDTQYF. CDR3 bases: TGTGCCAGCAGCTTAGTCGCGAGCACAGATACGCAGTATTTT.

Ten or more counts support this clonotype. The genes are TRBV9 and TRBJ2-1, with 8 bases that match TRBD1. This CDR3 contains 15 residues. Unmatched junction bases numbered 4, after V lost 3 bases and J lost 2 bases. Germline lookup yields CDR1 SGDLS and CDR2 YYNGEE. The CDR3, as DNA: TGTGCCAGCAGCGCAGGGACAGGAGCCTACAATGAGCAGTTCTTC. It translates to CASSAGTGAYNEQFF.

This clonotype showed up many times. This chain connects TRBV6-1 to TRBJ2-3; D is perhaps TRBD2 (6 bases). The CDR3 is 13 residues long. Deletions cut 5 bases from V and 6 bases from J, with 12 bases between. CDR1 and CDR2 (germline): MNHNS, SASEGT. The DNA for the CDR3 is TGTGCCAGCAGTTGGGGGGTCGGGGATACGCAGTATTTT. It codes for CASSWGVGDTQYF.